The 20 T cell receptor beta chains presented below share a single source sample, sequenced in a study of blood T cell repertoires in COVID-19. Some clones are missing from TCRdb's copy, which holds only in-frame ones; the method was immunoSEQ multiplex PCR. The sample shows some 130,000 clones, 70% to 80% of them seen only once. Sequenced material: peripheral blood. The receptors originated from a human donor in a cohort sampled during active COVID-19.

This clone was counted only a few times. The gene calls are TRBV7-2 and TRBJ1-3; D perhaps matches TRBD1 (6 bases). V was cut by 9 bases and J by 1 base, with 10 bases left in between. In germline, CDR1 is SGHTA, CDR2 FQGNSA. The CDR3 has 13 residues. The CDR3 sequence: CASSQGSGNTIYF. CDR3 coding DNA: TGTGCCAGTTCGCAGGGGTCTGGAAACACCATATATTTT. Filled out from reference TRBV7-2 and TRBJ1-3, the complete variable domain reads GAGVSQSPSNKVTEKGKDVELRCDPISGHTALYWYRQSLGQGLEFLIYFQGNSAPDKSGLPSDRFSAERTGGSVSTLTIQRTQQEDSAVYLCASSQGSGNTIYFGEGSWLTVV.

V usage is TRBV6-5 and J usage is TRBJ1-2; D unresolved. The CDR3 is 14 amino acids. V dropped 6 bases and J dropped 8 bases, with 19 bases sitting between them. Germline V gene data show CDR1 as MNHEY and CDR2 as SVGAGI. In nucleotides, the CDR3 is TGTGCCAGCAGACCCGCGCCCGGAGTAAAAGGCTACACCTTC. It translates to CASRPAPGVKGYTF.

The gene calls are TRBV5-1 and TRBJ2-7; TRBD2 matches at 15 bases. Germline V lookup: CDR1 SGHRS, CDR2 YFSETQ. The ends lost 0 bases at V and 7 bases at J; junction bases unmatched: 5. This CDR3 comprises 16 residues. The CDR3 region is CASSLEGLAGGGEQYF. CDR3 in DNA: TGCGCCAGCAGCTTGGAGGGACTAGCGGGGGGTGGGGAGCAGTACTTC.

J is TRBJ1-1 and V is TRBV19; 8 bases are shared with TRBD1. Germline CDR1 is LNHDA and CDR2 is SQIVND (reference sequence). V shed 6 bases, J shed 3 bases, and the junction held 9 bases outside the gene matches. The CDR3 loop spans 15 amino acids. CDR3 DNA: TGTGCCAGTAGCTCCCGGACAGGGAGCTACACTGAAGCTTTCTTT. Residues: CASSSRTGSYTEAFF.

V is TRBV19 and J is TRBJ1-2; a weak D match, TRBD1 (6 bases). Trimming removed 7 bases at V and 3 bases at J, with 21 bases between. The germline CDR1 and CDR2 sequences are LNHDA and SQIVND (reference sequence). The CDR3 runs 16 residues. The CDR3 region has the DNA TGTGCCAGTACCCCGTTTGGGGGGGGCCCCGACTATGGCTACACCTTC. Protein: CASTPFGGGPDYGYTF.

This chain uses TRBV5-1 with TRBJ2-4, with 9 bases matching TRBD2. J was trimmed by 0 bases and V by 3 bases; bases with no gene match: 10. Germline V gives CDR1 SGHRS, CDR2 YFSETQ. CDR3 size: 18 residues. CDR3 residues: CASSSAGGTNVAKNIQYF. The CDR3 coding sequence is TGCGCCAGCAGCTCAGCGGGGGGAACAAATGTAGCCAAAAACATTCAGTACTTC.

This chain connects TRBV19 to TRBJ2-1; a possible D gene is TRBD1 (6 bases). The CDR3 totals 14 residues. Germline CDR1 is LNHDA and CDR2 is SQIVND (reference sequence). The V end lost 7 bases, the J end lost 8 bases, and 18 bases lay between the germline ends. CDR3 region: CASTPLGGGDEQFF. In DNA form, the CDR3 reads TGTGCCAGTACCCCCCTAGGGGGTGGGGATGAGCAGTTCTTC. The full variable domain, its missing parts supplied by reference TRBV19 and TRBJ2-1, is DGGITQSPKYLFRKEGQNVTLSCEQNLNHDAMYWYRQDPGQGLRLIYYSQIVNDFQKGDIAEGYSVSREKKESFPLTVTSAQKNPTAFYLCASTPLGGGDEQFFGPGTRLTVL.

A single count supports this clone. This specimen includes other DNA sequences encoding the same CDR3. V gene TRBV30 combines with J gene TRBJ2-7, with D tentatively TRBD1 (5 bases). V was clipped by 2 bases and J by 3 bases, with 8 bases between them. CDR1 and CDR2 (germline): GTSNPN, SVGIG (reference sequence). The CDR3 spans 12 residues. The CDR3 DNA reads TGTGCCTGGAGTTCAGGGCGCTACGAGCAGTACTTC. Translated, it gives CAWSSGRYEQYF.

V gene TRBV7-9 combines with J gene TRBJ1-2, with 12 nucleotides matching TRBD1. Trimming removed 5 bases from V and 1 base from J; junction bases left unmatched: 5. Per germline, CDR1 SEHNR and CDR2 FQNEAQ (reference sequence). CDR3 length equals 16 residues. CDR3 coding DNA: TGTGCCAGCAGCCAGGGACAGGGGGCGCTTAACTATGGCTACACCTTC. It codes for CASSQGQGALNYGYTF.

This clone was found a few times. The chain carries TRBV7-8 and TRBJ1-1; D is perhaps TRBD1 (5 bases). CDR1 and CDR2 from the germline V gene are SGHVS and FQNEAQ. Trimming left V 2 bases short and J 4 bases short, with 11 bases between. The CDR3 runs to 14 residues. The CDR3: CASSLQGRVTEAFF. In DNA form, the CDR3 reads TGTGCCAGCAGCTTACAGGGAAGGGTCACTGAAGCTTTCTTT.

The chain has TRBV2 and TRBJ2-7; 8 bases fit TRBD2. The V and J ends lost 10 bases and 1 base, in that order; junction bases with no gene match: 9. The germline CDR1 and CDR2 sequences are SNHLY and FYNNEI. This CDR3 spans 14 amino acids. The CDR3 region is CAIQPGGGSYEQYF. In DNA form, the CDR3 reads TGTGCCATCCAGCCCGGGGGGGGGTCCTACGAGCAGTACTTC.

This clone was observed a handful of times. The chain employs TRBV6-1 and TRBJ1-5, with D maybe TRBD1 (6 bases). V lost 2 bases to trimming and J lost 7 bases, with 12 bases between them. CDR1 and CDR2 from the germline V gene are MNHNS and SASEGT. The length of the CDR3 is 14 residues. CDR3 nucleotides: TGTGCCAGCAGTGAACCAGGGGCTGGGCAGCCCCAGCATTTT. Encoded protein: CASSEPGAGQPQHF.

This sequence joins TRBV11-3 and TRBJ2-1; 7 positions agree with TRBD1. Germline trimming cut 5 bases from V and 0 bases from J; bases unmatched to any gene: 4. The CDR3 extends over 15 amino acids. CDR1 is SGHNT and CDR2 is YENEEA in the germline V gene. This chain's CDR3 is CASSVTGSSYNEQFF. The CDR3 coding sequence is TGTGCCAGCAGCGTGACAGGGAGCTCCTACAATGAGCAGTTCTTC.

The CDR3 DNA reads TGTGCCAGCAGCGACTCGGGACTAGCCGGCGCCAATGAGCAGTTCTTC. Translated, it gives CASSDSGLAGANEQFF. The chain combines TRBV5-4 with TRBJ2-1; 9 nucleotides line up with TRBD2. The V segment lost 4 bases and the J segment 6 bases; nucleotides outside the gene matches: 11. From germline, CDR1 is SGHNT and CDR2 YYREEE (reference sequence). The length of the CDR3 is 16 residues.

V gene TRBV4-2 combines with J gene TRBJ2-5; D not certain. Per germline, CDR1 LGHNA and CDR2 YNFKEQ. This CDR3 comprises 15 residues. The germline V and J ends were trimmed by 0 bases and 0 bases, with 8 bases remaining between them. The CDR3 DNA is TGTGCCAGCAGCCAAGATTCCCTCTACCAAGAGACCCAGTACTTC. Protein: CASSQDSLYQETQYF.

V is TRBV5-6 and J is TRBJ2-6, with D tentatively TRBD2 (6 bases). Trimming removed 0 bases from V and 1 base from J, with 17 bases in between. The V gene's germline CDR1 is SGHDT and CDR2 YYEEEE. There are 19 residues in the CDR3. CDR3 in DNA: TGTGCCAGCAGCTTGGGGGCGGGGCAGGATCTTTCTGGGGCCAACGTCCTGACTTTC. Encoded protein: CASSLGAGQDLSGANVLTF.

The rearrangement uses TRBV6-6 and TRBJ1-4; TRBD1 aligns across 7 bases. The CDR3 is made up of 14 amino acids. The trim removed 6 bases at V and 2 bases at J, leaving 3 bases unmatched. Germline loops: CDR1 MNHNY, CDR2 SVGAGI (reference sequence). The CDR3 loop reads CASSRQGTNEKLFF. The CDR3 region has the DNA TGTGCCAGCAGCCGACAGGGCACTAATGAAAAACTGTTTTTT.

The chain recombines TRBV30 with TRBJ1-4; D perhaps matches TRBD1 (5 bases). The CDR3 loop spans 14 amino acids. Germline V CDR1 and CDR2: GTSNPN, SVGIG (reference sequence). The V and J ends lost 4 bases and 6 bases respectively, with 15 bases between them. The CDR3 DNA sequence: TGTGCCTGGACTTCGGGGCGGGGGGATGAAAAACTGTTTTTT. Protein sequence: CAWTSGRGDEKLFF.

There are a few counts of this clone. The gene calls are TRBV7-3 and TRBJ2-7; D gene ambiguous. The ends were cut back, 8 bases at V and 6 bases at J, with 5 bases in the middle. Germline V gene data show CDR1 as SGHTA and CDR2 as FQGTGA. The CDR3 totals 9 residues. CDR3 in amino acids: CASLGEQYF. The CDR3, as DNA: TGTGCCAGCCTCGGCGAGCAGTACTTC.

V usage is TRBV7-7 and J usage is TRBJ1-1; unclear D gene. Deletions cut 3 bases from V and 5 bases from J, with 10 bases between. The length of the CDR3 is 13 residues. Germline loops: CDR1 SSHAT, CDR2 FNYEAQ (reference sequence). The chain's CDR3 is CASSFGPGTEAFF. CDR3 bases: TGTGCCAGCAGCTTTGGCCCCGGGACTGAAGCTTTCTTT. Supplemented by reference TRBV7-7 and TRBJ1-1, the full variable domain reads GAGVSQSPRYKVTKRGQDVTLRCDPISSHATLYWYQQALGQGPEFLTYFNYEAQPDKSGLPSDRFSAERPEGSISTLTIQRTEQRDSAMYRCASSFGPGTEAFFGQGTRLTVV.